A selection of T cell receptor beta chains follows, all from one sample in a study of monozygotic twins with inflammatory bowel disease. Following a re-call of the 5' RACE reads, TCRdb has one entry per CDR3 protein and lacks DNA. The table lists roughly 170,000 distinct CDR3 sequences. Material: blood. The source of these receptors is a human donor with ulcerative colitis or Crohn's disease, or a healthy co-twin of an affected twin (not recorded which). The CDR3 runs from the conserved cysteine through the conserved F or W. The order of the fields is J gene, V gene, CDR3 protein.

J: TRBJ1-1
V: TRBV4-1
CDR3: CASAGPLKGTEAFF

J: TRBJ1-1
V: TRBV5-1
CDR3: CASTAGHEAFF

J: TRBJ1-3
V: TRBV30
CDR3: CAWSTGNGNTIYF

J: TRBJ2-7
V: TRBV10-1
CDR3: CASKKPGHGYEQYF

J: TRBJ2-5
V: TRBV4-3
CDR3: CASSQDHWREETRGGETQYF

J: TRBJ1-1
V: TRBV5-8
CDR3: CSSSFGGRAEAFF

J: TRBJ2-2
V: TRBV10-3
CDR3: CAISDRWDTGELFF

J: TRBJ1-1
V: TRBV4-3
CDR3: CASSQDRGGGRFGTEAFF

J: TRBJ1-1
V: TRBV11-2
CDR3: CASSLAPAMNTEAFF

J: TRBJ1-6
V: TRBV20-1
CDR3: CSARVGGQDNNSPLHF

J: TRBJ1-2
V: TRBV5-4
CDR3: CASSLQGEDYGYTF

J: TRBJ2-5
V: TRBV5-1
CDR3: CASSLDSQETQYF

J: TRBJ2-7
V: TRBV5-5
CDR3: CASSAKGWAYEQYF

J: TRBJ1-5
V: TRBV20-1
CDR3: CSALGQGGNSNQPQHF

J: TRBJ2-6
V: TRBV20-1
CDR3: CSAVPGGWGSGANVLTF

J: TRBJ1-3
V: TRBV7-6
CDR3: CASSAQDGFSSGNTIYF

J: TRBJ1-5
V: TRBV12-3/TRBV12-4
CDR3: CASRKNSNQPQHF

J: TRBJ2-3
V: TRBV7-8
CDR3: CASSLRATRATDTQYF

J: TRBJ2-3
V: TRBV11-2
CDR3: CASSSGSHSDTQYF

J: TRBJ2-5
V: TRBV5-1
CDR3: CASSLGRQEIQYF

J: TRBJ1-1
V: TRBV18
CDR3: CASSPRPAEAFF

J: TRBJ2-7
V: TRBV2
CDR3: CASSASSGTGEQYF

J: TRBJ2-7
V: TRBV28
CDR3: CASSLTGPIGRNTYEQYF

J: TRBJ2-1
V: TRBV6-2/TRBV6-3
CDR3: CASSYSGTYYNEQFF

J: TRBJ2-2
V: TRBV5-1
CDR3: CASSLTAANTGELFF

J: TRBJ1-6
V: TRBV5-1
CDR3: CASSWDRGNSPLHF

J: TRBJ1-1
V: TRBV12-3/TRBV12-4
CDR3: CASSLGGNTEAFF

J: TRBJ2-3
V: TRBV24-1
CDR3: CATSDRDRERRKQYF

J: TRBJ2-1
V: TRBV20-1
CDR3: CSASPEDSYSYNEQFF

J: TRBJ2-1
V: TRBV6-2/TRBV6-3
CDR3: CASSRLAGEPYNEQFF

J: TRBJ2-3
V: TRBV3-1
CDR3: CASSPSGEDTQYF

J: TRBJ2-7
V: TRBV18
CDR3: CASSLPQGEQYF

J: TRBJ1-1
V: TRBV19
CDR3: CASKKSSQMNTEAFF

J: TRBJ2-5
V: TRBV10-3
CDR3: CAISGTGGRETQYF

J: TRBJ1-1
V: TRBV20-1
CDR3: CSARGTANTEAFF

J: TRBJ2-5
V: TRBV6-5
CDR3: CASSNRTSGIGETQYF

J: TRBJ1-1
V: TRBV7-6
CDR3: CASSLGAGWDTEAFF

J: TRBJ2-2
V: TRBV4-3
CDR3: CASSQRGRFGELFF

J: TRBJ2-2
V: TRBV5-1
CDR3: CASSPRQGNTGELFF

J: TRBJ2-1
V: TRBV10-3
CDR3: CAISGSGTEQFF

J: TRBJ1-2
V: TRBV6-5
CDR3: CASRALTRGYTF

J: TRBJ1-1
V: TRBV5-1
CDR3: CASSLDPGNTEAFF

J: TRBJ2-7
V: TRBV5-8
CDR3: CASSSRGLSGSEQYF

J: TRBJ2-1
V: TRBV7-8
CDR3: CASSQGQTLNEQFF

J: TRBJ2-5
V: TRBV18
CDR3: CASSPGNGETQYF

J: TRBJ1-2
V: TRBV2
CDR3: CASSDRGTGYTF

J: TRBJ2-4
V: TRBV4-1
CDR3: CASSQETSGRPKNIQYF

J: TRBJ2-7
V: TRBV5-1
CDR3: CASSWDRGSGEQYF

J: TRBJ2-1
V: TRBV5-4
CDR3: CASSRGSGAYNEQFF

J: TRBJ2-3
V: TRBV15
CDR3: CATSSPGLPADTQYF

J: TRBJ1-2
V: TRBV5-1
CDR3: CASSPRFDYGYTF

J: TRBJ1-5
V: TRBV29-1
CDR3: CSVVTGVVDQPQHF

J: TRBJ2-1
V: TRBV19
CDR3: CASRRQDPYNEQFF

J: TRBJ2-2
V: TRBV7-3
CDR3: CASSPGPTNTGELFF

J: TRBJ2-4
V: TRBV18
CDR3: CASSPEGYAKNIQYF